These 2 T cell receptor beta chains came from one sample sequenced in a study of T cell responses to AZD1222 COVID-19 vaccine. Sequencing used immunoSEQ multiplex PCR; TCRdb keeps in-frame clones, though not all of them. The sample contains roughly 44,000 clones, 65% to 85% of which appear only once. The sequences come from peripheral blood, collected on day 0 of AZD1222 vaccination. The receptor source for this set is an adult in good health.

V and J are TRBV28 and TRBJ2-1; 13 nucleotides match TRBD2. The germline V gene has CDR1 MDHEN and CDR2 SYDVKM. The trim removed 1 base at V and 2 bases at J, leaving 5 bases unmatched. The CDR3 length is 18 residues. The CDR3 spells CASSLFGLAGDTYNEQFF. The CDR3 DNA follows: TGTGCCAGCAGTTTATTCGGACTAGCGGGGGACACCTACAATGAGCAGTTCTTC.

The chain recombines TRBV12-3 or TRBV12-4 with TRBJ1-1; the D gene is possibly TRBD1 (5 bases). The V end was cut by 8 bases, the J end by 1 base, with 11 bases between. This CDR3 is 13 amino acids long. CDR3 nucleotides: TGTGCCAGCGGCCAGGGCTGGAACACTGAAGCTTTCTTT. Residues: CASGQGWNTEAFF.